This T cell receptor beta chain derives from a study of cytomegalovirus exposure and HLA in healthy donors. Study in general: The roughly 700 first-cohort repertoires shared a platform with the 110 or so validation repertoires, as reported in a later analysis. Overall study findings and caveats: The authors enumerated around 150 TCR beta chains as linked to cytomegalovirus. TCR clusters originating in the first cohort tended to co-occur in the 120 validation repertoires, according to a later analysis.

In regard to this clone: Its specificity is not known.

The donors were in the roughly 110-subject validation cohort, distinct from the approximately 700-subject first cohort. Sequenced by immunoSEQ multiplex PCR; TCRdb stores in-frame clones only, minus some. The sample includes over 150,000 clones, around 92% of them seen just once. Germline assignment: CDR1 LGHNA and CDR2 YSLEER. The V end lost 2 bases, the J end lost 7 bases, and 11 bases lay between the germline ends. CDR3 length: 13 residues. The sequenced material came from PBMCs. This chain uses TRBV4-3 with TRBJ1-1; D gene unclear. The receptor's source is a woman in her late teens or twenties in good health and CMV-seropositive. CDR3 DNA sequence: TGCGCCAGCAGCCAAACGGGAGCGTTTGAAGCTTTCTTT. Its translation: CASSQTGAFEAFF.